This TCR beta chain is drawn from a study of PD-1 blockade in classical Hodgkin lymphoma. V trimming: 3 bases; J trimming: 4 bases; junction bases outside the gene matches: 10. Germline V gene data show CDR1 as LNHDA and CDR2 as SQIVND (reference sequence). There are 16 residues in the CDR3. Time point described: cycle 4 day 1 (C4D1), after about 6 weeks of nivolumab. No patient escaped relapse after autologous stem cell transplantation, and brentuximab vedotin exposure varied. Thawed PBMCs underwent magnetic negative selection to obtain purified CD8+ T cells. Patients showed best responses of complete response, partial response or progressive disease. Points on this clone: Its antigen is still unknown.

Assay: immunoSEQ multiplex PCR; the TCRdb copy retains only in-frame clones and omits some. The sample records some 18,000 clones, 88% being singletons. General study findings and limits: Complete responders started with a diversity level that resembled newly diagnosed patients at baseline. By C4D1 there was a significant rise in CD4+ TCR diversity but not in CD8+ TCR diversity.

The TCR comes from a human donor with classical Hodgkin lymphoma. Sample: CD8+ T cells from blood, taken before the fourth cycle of nivolumab. This chain joins TRBV19 and TRBJ2-5, with 8 bases identical to TRBD2. The CDR3 reads CASSIGTGGGGETQYF. CDR3 bases: TGTGCCAGTAGTATCGGGACGGGAGGGGGAGGAGAGACCCAGTACTTC.